This T cell receptor (beta chain) came from a study of OX40 agonist ivuxolimab in advanced cancers. This CDR3 has 13 residues. Trimming cost V 2 bases and J 10 bases; bases outside gene matches: 4. Germline V gene lookup returns CDR1 SNHLY and CDR2 FYNNEI. Assay: immunoSEQ multiplex PCR; the TCRdb copy retains only in-frame clones and omits some. The sample records 30,000 to 40,000 clones, around four fifths being singletons. This material consisted of CD4+ or CD8+ T cells sorted from blood, taken in a trial of the OX40 agonist ivuxolimab. The TCR was taken from an adult with an advanced solid tumor such as melanoma, head and neck, liver or kidney cancer. The rearrangement joins TRBV2 to TRBJ2-1; 8 bases align to TRBD1. The CDR3 protein is CASSEQGAGEQFF. The CDR3 DNA sequence: TGTGCCAGCAGTGAACAGGGGGCTGGCGAGCAGTTCTTC.